This TCR beta chain was recovered during a study of cytomegalovirus exposure and HLA in healthy donors. Study-level information: The approximately 110 validation repertoires, a later analysis reported, used the same platform as the approximately 670 repertoires from the first cohort.

Points on this clone: Its matching antigen is unknown.

Study-wide results and caveats: Rare TCR sequences dominated, though some public TCRs recurred in many donors. Subsequent analysis of the roughly 120 validation repertoires found a tendency for first-cohort TCR clusters to co-occur. Using the classifier, cytomegalovirus status was reportedly diagnosed with high specificity and sensitivity.

Sequencing was performed with immunoSEQ multiplex PCR; in TCRdb, only in-frame clones are kept and a portion is missing. This sample has under 200,000 clones; approximately 89% occur once, and the top ten carry 10%. This CDR3 spans 15 amino acids. V lost 2 bases and J 3 bases, leaving 13 bases between the germline ends. Germline V gene data show CDR1 as KGHSH and CDR2 as LQKENI. The sample consisted of PBMCs. The chain uses TRBV18 and TRBJ1-1; the D is unclear. This receptor was identified in a woman between 18 and 29 years old in good health and CMV-seropositive. CDR3 nucleotide sequence: TGTGCCAGCTCACCAAACATAGGCGGATACACTGAAGCTTTCTTT. Translated, it gives CASSPNIGGYTEAFF.